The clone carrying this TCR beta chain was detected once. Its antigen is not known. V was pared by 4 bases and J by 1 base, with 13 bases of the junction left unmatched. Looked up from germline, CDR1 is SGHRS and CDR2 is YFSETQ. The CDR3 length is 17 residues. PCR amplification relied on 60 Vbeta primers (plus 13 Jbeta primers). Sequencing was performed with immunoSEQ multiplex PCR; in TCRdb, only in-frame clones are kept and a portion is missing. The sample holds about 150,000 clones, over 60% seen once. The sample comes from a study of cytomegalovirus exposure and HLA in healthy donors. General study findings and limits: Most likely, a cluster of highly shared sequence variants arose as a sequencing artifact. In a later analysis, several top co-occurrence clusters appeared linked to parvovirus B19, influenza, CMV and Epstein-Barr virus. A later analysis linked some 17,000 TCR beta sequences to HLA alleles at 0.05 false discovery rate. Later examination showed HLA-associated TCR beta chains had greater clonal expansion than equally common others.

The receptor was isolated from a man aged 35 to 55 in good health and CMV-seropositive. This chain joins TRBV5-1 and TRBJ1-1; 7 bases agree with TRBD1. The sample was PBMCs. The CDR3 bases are TGCGCCAGCAGCAGGGGGCCTAGTGGTCTTCAGAACACTGAAGCTTTCTTT. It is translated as CASSRGPSGLQNTEAFF.